These T cell receptor beta chains were read from a single sample in a study of blood T cell repertoires in COVID-19. Profiling relied on immunoSEQ multiplex PCR, and the TCRdb table lists in-frame clones only, not all of them. The repertoire holds about 70,000 clones, with roughly 87% as singletons. Sequencing input: peripheral blood. These receptors were taken from a woman older than 75 with acute or convalescent COVID-19. Both conserved end residues are part of each CDR3. D genes are given only for firm matches. Size values are once, few and many counts, or a class for expanded clones, and some rows have none.

d_call: TRBD2; j_call: TRBJ2-7; v_call: TRBV5-1; clone_size: NA; cdr3_nt: TGCGCCAGCAGCCTACAGGGAAGCGGGAGGGCCGTAGGCTACGAGCAGTACTTC; cdr3_aa: CASSLQGSGRAVGYEQYF
d_call: NA; j_call: TRBJ2-3; v_call: TRBV3-1/TRBV3-2; clone_size: NA; cdr3_nt: TGTGCCAGCACCCGGGGAACAGATACGCAGTATTTT; cdr3_aa: CASTRGTDTQYF
d_call: NA; j_call: TRBJ1-4; v_call: TRBV21-1; clone_size: NA; cdr3_nt: TGTGCCAGCACGCATTCTGGGACAGGGGAGAGAAAACTGTTTTTT; cdr3_aa: CASTHSGTGERKLFF
d_call: NA; j_call: TRBJ2-5; v_call: TRBV19; clone_size: NA; cdr3_nt: TGTGCCAGTAGTGCCTCGGGACAGGGATTAGCGGGGGGAAGGGAGACCCAGTACTTC; cdr3_aa: CASSASGQGLAGGRETQYF
d_call: NA; j_call: TRBJ1-5; v_call: TRBV6-6; clone_size: NA; cdr3_nt: TGTGCCAGCAGCCGCGGACAGACGGTCAATCAGCCCCAGCATTTT; cdr3_aa: CASSRGQTVNQPQHF
d_call: NA; j_call: TRBJ1-2; v_call: TRBV20-1; clone_size: few; cdr3_nt: TGCAGTGCTAGTGGGGGGGGCCTCTATGGCTACACCTTC; cdr3_aa: CSASGGGLYGYTF
d_call: NA; j_call: TRBJ1-1; v_call: TRBV20-1; clone_size: NA; cdr3_nt: TGCAGTGATACAAACACTGAAGCTTTCTTT; cdr3_aa: CSDTNTEAFF
d_call: NA; j_call: TRBJ1-2; v_call: TRBV28; clone_size: NA; cdr3_nt: TGTGCCAGCAGTTCTTTGGATCTAGGTGGCTACACCTTC; cdr3_aa: CASSSLDLGGYTF
d_call: NA; j_call: TRBJ1-4; v_call: TRBV5-1; clone_size: NA; cdr3_nt: TGCGCCAGCAGCCTGGATATGAGTACAACTAATGAAAAACTGTTTTTT; cdr3_aa: CASSLDMSTTNEKLFF
d_call: NA; j_call: TRBJ1-1; v_call: TRBV9; clone_size: NA; cdr3_nt: TGTGCCAGCAGCGTAGCCCCCCAGGGCGGCACTGAAGCTTTCTTT; cdr3_aa: CASSVAPQGGTEAFF
d_call: NA; j_call: TRBJ1-1; v_call: TRBV11-2; clone_size: NA; cdr3_nt: TGTGCCAGCAGCCGGGATCAATTCGGCACTGAAGCTTTCTTT; cdr3_aa: CASSRDQFGTEAFF
d_call: TRBD1; j_call: TRBJ1-4; v_call: TRBV11-3; clone_size: NA; cdr3_nt: TGTGCCAGCAGGGCAAATGCCCAGGGGGGTAAAGGGGAAAAACTGTTTTTT; cdr3_aa: CASRANAQGGKGEKLFF
d_call: TRBD1; j_call: TRBJ1-6; v_call: TRBV28; clone_size: NA; cdr3_nt: TGTGCCAGCAGTCCGACGACAGGGGGTAATTCACCCCTCCACTTT; cdr3_aa: CASSPTTGGNSPLHF
d_call: NA; j_call: TRBJ1-5; v_call: TRBV6-1; clone_size: NA; cdr3_nt: TGTGCCAGCAGTGAATATAGCAATCAGCCCCAGCATTTT; cdr3_aa: CASSEYSNQPQHF
d_call: TRBD2; j_call: TRBJ2-7; v_call: TRBV5-1; clone_size: once; cdr3_nt: TGCGCCAGCAGCTACATACTAGCGGGGATTACCTACGAGCAGTACTTC; cdr3_aa: CASSYILAGITYEQYF
d_call: TRBD1; j_call: TRBJ2-5; v_call: TRBV7-9; clone_size: NA; cdr3_nt: TGTGCCAGCAGCTTGGGACAGGGTTTACAGACCCAGTACTTC; cdr3_aa: CASSLGQGLQTQYF
d_call: TRBD1; j_call: TRBJ1-6; v_call: TRBV19; clone_size: NA; cdr3_nt: TGTGCCAGCAGACAGGGCTTTTTTTCACCCCTCCACTTT; cdr3_aa: CASRQGFFSPLHF
d_call: NA; j_call: TRBJ1-2; v_call: TRBV15; clone_size: NA; cdr3_nt: TGTGCCACCAGCAGAGCCGGGAGGTATGGCTACACCTTC; cdr3_aa: CATSRAGRYGYTF
d_call: NA; j_call: TRBJ1-1; v_call: TRBV7-6; clone_size: NA; cdr3_nt: TGTGCCAGCAGCTTATTCCTGCCGGAGATGAACACTGAAGCTTTCTTT; cdr3_aa: CASSLFLPEMNTEAFF
d_call: TRBD1; j_call: TRBJ2-2; v_call: TRBV2; clone_size: NA; cdr3_nt: TGTGCCAGCAGTAAGACAGGGGGCGAGGGCACCGGGGAGCTGTTTTTT; cdr3_aa: CASSKTGGEGTGELFF
d_call: TRBD1; j_call: TRBJ1-4; v_call: TRBV30; clone_size: NA; cdr3_nt: TGTGCCTGCGACAGGGCGCTGCTCGGTAATGAAAAACTGTTTTTT; cdr3_aa: CACDRALLGNEKLFF
d_call: NA; j_call: TRBJ2-7; v_call: TRBV28; clone_size: NA; cdr3_nt: TGTGCCAGCAGCGTGGCCGGCGGGGTGGCCTACGAGCAGTACTTC; cdr3_aa: CASSVAGGVAYEQYF
d_call: TRBD1; j_call: TRBJ1-2; v_call: TRBV6-5; clone_size: NA; cdr3_nt: TGTGCCAGCAAGGACAGGCCCTATGGCTACACCTTC; cdr3_aa: CASKDRPYGYTF
d_call: NA; j_call: TRBJ1-4; v_call: TRBV5-1; clone_size: NA; cdr3_nt: TGCGCCAGCAGTTCTCAGGGGTTAGGGGCTAATGAAAAACTGTTTTTT; cdr3_aa: CASSSQGLGANEKLFF
d_call: NA; j_call: TRBJ2-1; v_call: TRBV24-1; clone_size: NA; cdr3_nt: TGTGCCACCAGTCGGGAAAGGTGGTCCGATGAGCAGTTCTTC; cdr3_aa: CATSRERWSDEQFF
d_call: TRBD2; j_call: TRBJ2-1; v_call: TRBV4-2; clone_size: NA; cdr3_nt: TGTGCCAGCAGCTATCGGGTTGGGACTAGCGGGGCTCTACAGCAGTTCTTC; cdr3_aa: CASSYRVGTSGALQQFF
d_call: TRBD2; j_call: TRBJ2-7; v_call: TRBV28; clone_size: NA; cdr3_nt: TGTGCCAGCAGCGGCTTGGCGGGGGTTGGCTACGAGCAGTACTTC; cdr3_aa: CASSGLAGVGYEQYF
d_call: NA; j_call: TRBJ2-7; v_call: TRBV3-1/TRBV3-2; clone_size: once; cdr3_nt: TGTGCCAGCAGCCAAGGTGGGGGGTACTACGAGCAGTACTTC; cdr3_aa: CASSQGGGYYEQYF
d_call: NA; j_call: TRBJ1-5; v_call: TRBV28; clone_size: NA; cdr3_nt: TGTGCCAGCAACCGTGGGGGGGTGAGCAATCAGCCCCAGCATTTT; cdr3_aa: CASNRGGVSNQPQHF
d_call: NA; j_call: TRBJ1-2; v_call: TRBV7-9; clone_size: NA; cdr3_nt: TGTGCCAGCAGCTCTGGACAGACCTATGGCTACACCTTC; cdr3_aa: CASSSGQTYGYTF
d_call: TRBD2; j_call: TRBJ2-5; v_call: TRBV15; clone_size: medium-sized; cdr3_nt: TGTGCCACCAGCAGAGAATGGGGGGGTCGGGAGACCCAGTACTTC; cdr3_aa: CATSREWGGRETQYF
d_call: NA; j_call: TRBJ1-5; v_call: TRBV28; clone_size: once; cdr3_nt: TGTGCCAGCAGTTTGCCGATTGGGGGCCAGCCCCAGCATTTT; cdr3_aa: CASSLPIGGQPQHF
d_call: NA; j_call: TRBJ1-6; v_call: TRBV9; clone_size: NA; cdr3_nt: TGTGCCAGCAGCGTAGCAGGGATTGATTCACCCCTCCACTTT; cdr3_aa: CASSVAGIDSPLHF
d_call: TRBD1; j_call: TRBJ1-4; v_call: TRBV7-2; clone_size: NA; cdr3_nt: TGTGCCAGCAGCTTACGACAGGGCGGGGGGACAAATGAAAAACTGTTTTTT; cdr3_aa: CASSLRQGGGTNEKLFF
d_call: TRBD2; j_call: TRBJ2-7; v_call: TRBV28; clone_size: NA; cdr3_nt: TGTGCCAGTCGTTTAGCGGGGCCCTACGAGCAGTACTTC; cdr3_aa: CASRLAGPYEQYF
d_call: NA; j_call: TRBJ2-3; v_call: TRBV5-1; clone_size: NA; cdr3_nt: TGCGCCAGCAACTCGGGGAGCACAGATACGCAGTATTTT; cdr3_aa: CASNSGSTDTQYF
d_call: NA; j_call: TRBJ2-3; v_call: TRBV5-1; clone_size: NA; cdr3_nt: TGCGCCAGCAGCTTGGACGGCCAGGACACAGATACGCAGTATTTT; cdr3_aa: CASSLDGQDTDTQYF
d_call: NA; j_call: TRBJ1-1; v_call: TRBV30; clone_size: NA; cdr3_nt: TGTGCCTGGCAACAGGGCCTGAACACTGAAGCTTTCTTT; cdr3_aa: CAWQQGLNTEAFF
d_call: TRBD1; j_call: TRBJ1-2; v_call: TRBV6-5; clone_size: NA; cdr3_nt: TGTGCCAGCAGAGAGACAGGGACCTATGGCTACACCTTC; cdr3_aa: CASRETGTYGYTF
d_call: TRBD2; j_call: TRBJ2-1; v_call: TRBV3-1/TRBV3-2; clone_size: NA; cdr3_nt: TGTGCCAGCAGCCAGTATAGCGGGAGGGCCGGATCCTACAATGAGCAGTTCTTC; cdr3_aa: CASSQYSGRAGSYNEQFF
d_call: NA; j_call: TRBJ1-2; v_call: TRBV27; clone_size: few; cdr3_nt: TGTGCCAGCAGCCCCCCGTTTACGGGGTCAGATGGCTACACCTTC; cdr3_aa: CASSPPFTGSDGYTF
d_call: TRBD1; j_call: TRBJ2-1; v_call: TRBV18; clone_size: NA; cdr3_nt: TGTGCCAGCTCATCGCCGTTACAGGGGCGGACCTACAATGAGCAGTTCTTC; cdr3_aa: CASSSPLQGRTYNEQFF
d_call: NA; j_call: TRBJ2-5; v_call: TRBV6-5; clone_size: NA; cdr3_nt: TGTGCCAGCAGGCAGACGGGACAAGAGACCCAGTACTTC; cdr3_aa: CASRQTGQETQYF
d_call: TRBD1; j_call: TRBJ2-1; v_call: TRBV27; clone_size: NA; cdr3_nt: TGTGCCAGCACCCCACAAAACGCCGGGACAGGGGGCAATGAGCAGTTCTTC; cdr3_aa: CASTPQNAGTGGNEQFF
d_call: TRBD1; j_call: TRBJ1-2; v_call: TRBV6-1; clone_size: NA; cdr3_nt: TGTGCCAGCAGTGAAGCGGTGACAGGGCAGTATGGCTACACCTTC; cdr3_aa: CASSEAVTGQYGYTF
d_call: NA; j_call: TRBJ1-1; v_call: TRBV6-1; clone_size: NA; cdr3_nt: TGTGCCAGCAGTGAAGGCGGGGTGAACACTGAAGCTTTCTTT; cdr3_aa: CASSEGGVNTEAFF
d_call: TRBD2; j_call: TRBJ2-7; v_call: TRBV4-1; clone_size: NA; cdr3_nt: TGCGCCAGCAGCCAAGGGGCTAGCGGGGGGCTCTACGAGCAGTACTTC; cdr3_aa: CASSQGASGGLYEQYF
d_call: NA; j_call: TRBJ2-1; v_call: TRBV6-2/TRBV6-3; clone_size: NA; cdr3_nt: TGTGCCAGCAGTGGGGGGTATGGGTCCTACAATGAGCAGTTCTTC; cdr3_aa: CASSGGYGSYNEQFF
d_call: TRBD1; j_call: TRBJ1-3; v_call: TRBV6-5; clone_size: NA; cdr3_nt: TGTGCCAGCAGTTTGACCGGGACAGGGGGAAACACCATATATTTT; cdr3_aa: CASSLTGTGGNTIYF
d_call: NA; j_call: TRBJ2-1; v_call: TRBV30; clone_size: NA; cdr3_nt: TGTGCCTGGAGTTCACAGCACGCCTCCTACAATGAGCAGTTCTTC; cdr3_aa: CAWSSQHASYNEQFF
d_call: NA; j_call: TRBJ2-3; v_call: TRBV5-1; clone_size: NA; cdr3_nt: TGCGCCAGCAGCTTGCAACAGGGTGGCCCAGATACGCAGTATTTT; cdr3_aa: CASSLQQGGPDTQYF
d_call: NA; j_call: TRBJ2-2; v_call: TRBV5-6; clone_size: once; cdr3_nt: TGTGCCAGCAGCTCCATTGGGGGGACCGGGGAGCTGTTTTTT; cdr3_aa: CASSSIGGTGELFF
d_call: NA; j_call: TRBJ2-1; v_call: TRBV7-2; clone_size: NA; cdr3_nt: TGTGCCAGCAGCTCCCGGCGGAGGGTCGTATCCTACAATGAGCAGTTCTTC; cdr3_aa: CASSSRRRVVSYNEQFF
d_call: NA; j_call: TRBJ1-6; v_call: TRBV6-5; clone_size: NA; cdr3_nt: TGTGCCAGCACCGATGAGATCCCCTTCGGAGCCCTCCACTTT; cdr3_aa: CASTDEIPFGALHF